This T cell receptor (beta chain) was captured by sequencing in a study of shared clonotypes between healthy human individuals. Recent vaccinations or acute infections were absent in the healthy HIV-negative adult donors. Nashville, Tennessee was home to all donors, each a Caucasian adult. Tens of millions of PBMCs went into genomic DNA for unsorted samples. This CDR3 region has 14 residues. Germline-derived CDR1 and CDR2 are SEHNR and FQNEAQ (reference sequence). The V end lost 5 bases, the J end lost 5 bases, and 15 bases lay between the germline ends. Every subset had its genomic DNA shared out evenly among several immunoSEQ plates. The protocol was immunoSEQ multiplex PCR, while the TCRdb copy is restricted to in-frame clones and leaves out a portion. The table includes hundreds of thousands of clones, around 76% detected once.

The clonotype was recovered from a woman between 40 and 55 years old in good health. Some clones in this sample may be carry-over from other donors' samples. The chain recombines TRBV7-9 with TRBJ2-5; maybe TRBD2 (5 bases). The source material was PBMCs. The CDR3 region has the DNA TGTGCCAGCAGCGCCGACGGGGTCTGGGAGACCCAGTACTTC. This gives the protein CASSADGVWETQYF. The variable domain in full, completed from reference TRBV7-9 and TRBJ2-5, reads DTGVSQNPRHKITKRGQNVTFRCDPISEHNRLYWYRQTLGQGPEFLTYFQNEAQLEKSRLLSDRFSAERPKGSFSTLEIQRTEQGDSAMYLCASSADGVWETQYFGPGTRLLVL.